Listed below are T cell receptor beta chains from one sample, sequenced in a study of OX40 agonist ivuxolimab in advanced cancers. Some clones are missing from TCRdb's copy, which holds only in-frame ones; the method was immunoSEQ multiplex PCR. Of about 60,000 clones detected, less than 90% appear once; the ten largest clones hold around 0.65%. The material sequenced was CD4+ or CD8+ T cells sorted from blood, taken in a trial of the OX40 agonist ivuxolimab. The receptors here all came from an adult with an advanced solid tumor such as melanoma, head and neck, liver or kidney cancer. CDR3s include the opening cysteine and the closing phenylalanine or tryptophan. A D gene is named only where the DNA matches it firmly. Rows give clone size only sometimes, using once, few, many, or a class for an expanded clone.

J gene | D gene | V gene | clone size | CDR3 protein | CDR3 DNA
TRBJ2-7 | NA | TRBV19 | NA | CASSSPPGIAFTYEQYF | TGTGCCAGTAGTTCTCCCCCCGGTATAGCGTTCACCTACGAGCAGTACTTC
TRBJ2-7 | TRBD1 | TRBV6-6 | NA | CATRGQEVRGEQYF | TGTGCCACCCGCGGACAGGAGGTTAGGGGCGAGCAGTACTTC
TRBJ2-1 | TRBD1 | TRBV6-5 | NA | CASTPRQGTYNEQFF | TGTGCCAGCACTCCGAGACAGGGAACCTACAATGAGCAGTTCTTC
TRBJ2-2 | TRBD1 | TRBV2 | medium-sized | CASSENRGQGGELFF | TGTGCCAGCAGCGAAAACAGGGGGCAAGGCGGGGAGCTGTTTTTT
TRBJ1-1 | TRBD1 | TRBV7-9 | few | CASSFTGGITEAFF | TGTGCCAGCAGCTTCACAGGGGGCATCACTGAAGCTTTCTTT
TRBJ1-2 | NA | TRBV19 | once | CASSDGRYGYTF | TGTGCCAGTAGTGACGGACGCTATGGCTACACCTTC
TRBJ1-1 | NA | TRBV5-4 | NA | CASSLDMDSTNTEAFF | TGTGCCAGCAGCTTGGACATGGACAGCACGAACACTGAAGCTTTCTTT
TRBJ2-4 | TRBD2 | TRBV19 | NA | CASSIGGAGGPLSKNIQYF | TGTGCCAGTAGTATAGGAGGAGCGGGAGGGCCCTTGTCCAAAAACATTCAGTACTTC
TRBJ2-1 | NA | TRBV6-1 | NA | CASGPNYNEQFF | TGTGCCAGCGGACCGAACTACAATGAGCAGTTCTTC
TRBJ1-2 | TRBD1 | TRBV5-8 | NA | CASSLRTGAVGYTF | TGTGCCAGCAGCTTAAGGACAGGGGCGGTTGGCTACACCTTC
TRBJ1-1 | NA | TRBV15 | NA | CATSREPRVTEAFF | TGTGCCACCAGCAGAGAACCCAGGGTCACTGAAGCTTTCTTT
TRBJ1-4 | NA | TRBV5-4 | NA | CASSTVNEKLFF | TGTGCCAGCAGTACGGTGAATGAAAAACTGTTTTTT
TRBJ2-5 | TRBD2 | TRBV7-8 | once | CASSLEAGAETQYF | TGTGCCAGCAGCTTAGAAGCGGGAGCTGAGACCCAGTACTTC
TRBJ1-1 | NA | TRBV6-5 | NA | CASTRSGASTEAFF | TGTGCCAGCACCAGAAGCGGGGCGAGCACTGAAGCTTTCTTT
TRBJ1-4 | NA | TRBV15 | medium-sized | CATSRPQGPGKLFF | TGTGCCACCAGCAGACCACAGGGTCCGGGAAAACTGTTTTTT
TRBJ2-2 | NA | TRBV5-1 | NA | CASSLAGNTGELFF | TGCGCCAGCAGCTTGGCCGGGAACACCGGGGAGCTGTTTTTT
TRBJ1-2 | NA | TRBV28 | once | CASSLGVQVGPYGYTF | TGTGCCAGCAGTTTAGGGGTCCAGGTCGGGCCCTATGGCTACACCTTC
TRBJ2-3 | NA | TRBV5-1 | NA | CASSLWMGSSTDTQYF | TGCGCCAGCAGCTTGTGGATGGGCTCTAGCACAGATACGCAGTATTTT
TRBJ1-5 | NA | TRBV28 | once | CASSLYSNQPQHF | TGTGCCAGCAGTCTATATAGCAATCAGCCCCAGCATTTT
TRBJ2-2 | NA | TRBV7-6 | NA | CASSLEGTGELFF | TGTGCCAGCAGCTTAGAGGGTACCGGGGAGCTGTTTTTT
TRBJ2-2 | NA | TRBV9 | few | CASSRIGGELFF | TGTGCCAGCAGCCGAATCGGCGGGGAGCTGTTTTTT
TRBJ2-1 | NA | TRBV11-3 | NA | CASSLQSSYNEQFF | TGTGCCAGCAGCCTCCAGAGCTCCTACAATGAGCAGTTCTTC
TRBJ1-5 | NA | TRBV19 | few | CASNLRGNQPQHF | TGTGCCAGTAACCTACGTGGGAATCAGCCCCAGCATTTT
TRBJ2-1 | NA | TRBV6-6 | NA | CASSYSGRSYNEQFF | TGTGCCAGCAGTTACTCAGGACGGAGTTACAATGAGCAGTTCTTC
TRBJ2-1 | TRBD2 | TRBV7-2 | NA | CASRLAGGEYAEQFF | TGTGCCAGCAGGCTAGCGGGAGGGGAGTATGCTGAGCAGTTCTTC
TRBJ1-1 | NA | TRBV10-3 | NA | CAISESSGVGTEAFF | TGTGCCATCAGTGAGTCGAGCGGGGTCGGCACTGAAGCTTTCTTT
TRBJ1-2 | NA | TRBV18 | NA | CASSPPEMTWGYTF | TGTGCCAGCTCACCACCGGAGATGACTTGGGGCTACACCTTC
TRBJ1-1 | NA | TRBV5-1 | NA | CASTTGGGRMNTEAFF | TGCGCCAGCACCACCGGGGGGGGACGCATGAACACTGAAGCTTTCTTT
TRBJ2-6 | TRBD2 | TRBV2 | once | CASKMAQGLAGAGANVLTF | TGTGCCAGCAAAATGGCTCAGGGACTAGCGGGAGCTGGGGCCAACGTCCTGACTTTC
TRBJ1-1 | NA | TRBV19 | NA | CASSPGTSVLRNTEAFF | TGTGCCAGTAGTCCTGGGACATCGGTCTTGAGAAACACTGAAGCTTTCTTT
TRBJ1-3 | NA | TRBV9 | NA | CASSVRGGTGNTIYF | TGTGCCAGCAGCGTTCGGGGAGGAACTGGAAACACCATATATTTT
TRBJ2-1 | NA | TRBV19 | NA | CASSAGREQFF | TGTGCCAGTAGTGCGGGTCGAGAGCAGTTCTTC
TRBJ1-1 | TRBD1 | TRBV25-1 | NA | CASSRRGTGFMNTEAFF | TGTGCCAGCAGTCGGCGAGGGACAGGGTTTATGAACACTGAAGCTTTCTTT
TRBJ1-2 | NA | TRBV5-1 | NA | CASSSRASGIPNYGYTF | TGCGCCAGCAGCTCTCGGGCAAGCGGCATACCTAACTATGGCTACACCTTC
TRBJ1-5 | NA | TRBV7-3 | NA | CASSLDSNQPQHF | TGTGCCAGCAGCCTCGATAGCAATCAGCCCCAGCATTTT
TRBJ1-5 | TRBD1 | TRBV29-1 | NA | CSVRTGNQPQHF | TGCAGCGTTAGGACAGGTAATCAGCCCCAGCATTTT
TRBJ2-1 | NA | TRBV15 | NA | CATSRRDSYNEQFF | TGTGCCACCAGCAGAAGGGACTCCTACAATGAGCAGTTCTTC
TRBJ2-3 | NA | TRBV11-2 | NA | CASSLSTGFTDTQYF | TGTGCCAGCAGCTTATCCACAGGGTTCACAGATACGCAGTATTTT
TRBJ1-5 | TRBD1 | TRBV5-6 | NA | CASSNRGTSNQPQHF | TGTGCCAGCAGCAACAGGGGGACCAGCAATCAGCCCCAGCATTTT
TRBJ2-2 | NA | TRBV9 | NA | CASSVGGPTGELFF | TGTGCCAGCAGCGTAGGTGGGCCTACCGGGGAGCTGTTTTTT
TRBJ2-1 | TRBD1 | TRBV6-1 | NA | CASSESKGAVTYNEQFF | TGTGCCAGCAGTGAATCCAAGGGGGCAGTGACCTACAATGAGCAGTTCTTC
TRBJ2-3 | TRBD1 | TRBV5-1 | once | CASSLLTGTDTQYF | TGCGCCAGCAGCCTTCTGACAGGGACAGATACGCAGTATTTT
TRBJ2-2 | NA | TRBV25-1 | NA | CASSAQNTGELFF | TGTGCCAGCAGTGCGCAGAACACCGGGGAGCTGTTTTTT
TRBJ1-4 | NA | TRBV5-6 | NA | CASSRGLPNEKLFF | TGTGCCAGCAGCCGAGGGCTTCCTAATGAAAAACTGTTTTTT
TRBJ1-5 | NA | TRBV2 | NA | CASTSGRNQPQHF | TGTGCCAGCACCTCAGGGCGCAATCAGCCCCAGCATTTT
TRBJ2-5 | NA | TRBV5-1 | few | CASSLEVGSDQETQYF | TGCGCCAGCAGCTTGGAGGTAGGGTCAGATCAAGAGACCCAGTACTTC
TRBJ2-1 | NA | TRBV5-1 | NA | CASSQTEPLSYNEQFF | TGCGCCAGCAGCCAAACGGAGCCTCTGTCCTACAATGAGCAGTTCTTC
TRBJ1-2 | NA | TRBV30 | once | CAWGQTHNYGYTF | TGTGCCTGGGGACAGACTCATAACTATGGCTACACCTTC
TRBJ1-3 | NA | TRBV19 | NA | CASSSQGNTGNTIYF | TGTGCCAGTAGCTCACAGGGTAATACTGGAAACACCATATATTTT
TRBJ2-5 | TRBD2 | TRBV19 | NA | CANPEREGRETQYF | TGTGCCAACCCCGAGCGGGAGGGCCGGGAGACCCAGTACTTC
TRBJ2-1 | TRBD2 | TRBV18 | once | CASSPSRRTSGRSSYNEQFF | TGTGCCAGCTCACCAAGTCGGCGGACTAGCGGGCGGAGCTCCTACAATGAGCAGTTCTTC
TRBJ1-3 | TRBD1 | TRBV5-1 | NA | CASSLLWDSGNTIYF | TGCGCCAGCAGCTTGCTGTGGGACAGCGGAAACACCATATATTTT
TRBJ1-1 | NA | TRBV27 | NA | CASSLRRLNTEAFF | TGTGCCAGCAGTTTAAGACGGTTGAACACTGAAGCTTTCTTT
TRBJ2-7 | NA | TRBV6-4 | NA | CASSEKRPSYEQYF | TGTGCCAGCAGTGAAAAGCGTCCCTCCTACGAGCAGTACTTC